This entry describes one T cell receptor (beta chain). Its antigen specificity is not known. Per-base quality was not reported, and no clone a single base away is much larger than it. The CDR3 has 16 amino acids, counting the end cysteine and phenylalanine. The only DNA kept is the CDR3, 48 bases in frame from the first base. V is pruned by 3 bases and J by 5 bases, leaving 10 bases of the junction without a gene match. CDR1 and CDR2 are drawn from the germline V gene (reference sequence): LNHNV, YYDKDF. The sample belongs to a study of CD8+ T cells in alopecia areata (dated by TCRdb to about 2018). Some background on the complete study: The study used high-throughput TCRbeta sequencing to examine T cell clonal expansion in alopecia areata, in both the C3H/HeJ mouse model and human patients. Scalp tissue and sorted CD4+ and CD8+ peripheral blood T cells from patchy and totalis/universalis alopecia areata patients and from healthy controls were covered by human TCRbeta sequencing. Scalp clonality was compared across normal scalp (n=4), patchy alopecia areata scalp (n=8), and alopecia totalis/universalis scalp (n=8). RNA was obtained with the PAXgene miRNA kit for fixed scalp, the miRNeasy kit for PBMCs, and the RNeasy kit for mouse skin. TCRbeta CDR3 regions were amplified by immunoSEQ multiplex PCR using 35 Vbeta forward and 13 Jbeta reverse primers.

Receptor amplification or capture employed the immunoSEQ multiplex PCR assay. To provide template for TCR sequencing, every sample had RNA extracted and reverse transcribed into cDNA. First-strand cDNA was synthesized using SuperScript III with a 2:1 mix of oligo-dT and random hexamers. Amplification bias was assessed with a synthetic immune receptor repertoire, and residual bias was removed computationally. Regarding the original processing steps: Raw reads were preprocessed to remove errors, and CDR3 was defined by IMGT conventions from the conserved cysteine to phenylalanine. Clonality was computed by normalizing Shannon entropy by log2 of the number of productive unique TCRs and subtracting the result from 1. Scalp TCRbeta sequences were cross-referenced with sorted blood CD4 and CD8 repertoires so that the CD4 or CD8 identity of scalp clones could be inferred. In TCRdb, the immuneACCESS table is reduced to in-frame sequences with V and J assigned. These tables do not hold every clone; where another copy was compared, an unresolved V gene accounts for under half, and the others remain unexplained. Clone size and the V and J calls come from that table; the DNA yielded D and trimming. Recorded for this sample are some 200,000 clones; just over 55% of them occurred a single time. The ten biggest clones cover under 5% of the sample.

The study at large found these results: Compared with normal scalp, lesional scalp had higher clonality and more expanded CD8+ clones, particularly in alopecia totalis/universalis, a pattern that suggests antigenic drive. Unlike mouse skin, where gammadelta T cells dominate, normal human skin contains resident alphabeta T cells that get sequenced too, which complicates analysis of the scalp TCR repertoire. Shared TCR sequences between patients were less evident than in mice, which may be partly attributable to HLA diversity in the patient population.

PBMCs were isolated by density centrifugation and stained for CD3, CD4 and CD8, after which CD4+ and CD8+ T cells were sorted on a FACSAria. Scalp biopsies and blood samples were provided by unaffected controls. This sequence uses TRBV15 and TRBJ2-7; TRBD1 matches 10 bases in the middle. The sequence derives from a human donor in good health. Sequences were obtained from CD8+ T cells sorted from blood. The CDR3 region reads CATSSYRDRGTDEQYF. The bases are TGTGCCACCAGCAGCTACCGGGACAGGGGCACGGACGAGCAGTACTTC.